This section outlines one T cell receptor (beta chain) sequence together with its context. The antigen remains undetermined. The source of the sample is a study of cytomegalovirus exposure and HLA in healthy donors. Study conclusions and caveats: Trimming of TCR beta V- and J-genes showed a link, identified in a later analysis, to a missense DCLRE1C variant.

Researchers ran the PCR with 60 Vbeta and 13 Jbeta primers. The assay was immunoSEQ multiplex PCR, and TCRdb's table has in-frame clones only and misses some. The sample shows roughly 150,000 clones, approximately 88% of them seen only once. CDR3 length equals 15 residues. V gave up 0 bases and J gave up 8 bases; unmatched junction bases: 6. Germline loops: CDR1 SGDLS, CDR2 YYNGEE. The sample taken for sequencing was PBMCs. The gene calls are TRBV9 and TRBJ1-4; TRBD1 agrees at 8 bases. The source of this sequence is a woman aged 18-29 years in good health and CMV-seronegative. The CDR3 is CASSVGGQGGEKLFF. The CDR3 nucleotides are TGTGCCAGCAGCGTAGGTGGACAGGGAGGGGAAAAACTGTTTTTT.